The 6 T cell receptor beta chains in this list originate from one sample, sequenced in a study of blood T cell repertoires in COVID-19. Using immunoSEQ multiplex PCR, the repertoire was profiled, and TCRdb retains in-frame clones only, with some absent. The profile shows tens of thousands of clones, approximately 90% of them singletons. Material: peripheral blood. Every receptor here comes from a man aged 65 to 79 with active COVID-19.

This rearrangement joins TRBV19 to TRBJ1-3, with D hard to call. CDR3 size: 17 residues. Germline-derived CDR1 and CDR2 are LNHDA and SQIVND (reference sequence). V was clipped by 6 bases and J by 0 bases, with 18 bases between them. The CDR3 region has the DNA TGTGCCAGTAGGCCGGGCGGGCAGCGGAGCTCTGGAAACACCATATATTTT. This translates into CASRPGGQRSSGNTIYF.

CDR3 DNA sequence: TGTGCCAGCAGCTTCATAAGGGACAGGCAGAAGCTGTTTTTT. Translating gives CASSFIRDRQKLFF. The chain has TRBV5-8 and TRBJ2-2; 8 positions match TRBD1. This CDR3 spans 14 amino acids. The junction had 9 bases not matched to a gene; V was cut back by 2 bases and J by 12 bases. Germline loops: CDR1 SGHTS, CDR2 YDEGEE.

The rearrangement uses TRBV28 and TRBJ2-1, with 8 bases lining up with TRBD2. Germline CDR1 MDHEN, CDR2 SYDVKM. The trim removed 6 bases at V and 3 bases at J, leaving 7 bases unmatched. The CDR3 spans 15 residues. CDR3 in amino acids: CASRPDTSGYNEQFF. The CDR3 nucleotides are TGTGCCAGCAGACCCGACACTAGCGGCTACAATGAGCAGTTCTTC.

The V and J genes are TRBV9 and TRBJ1-1; 9 nucleotides agree with TRBD1. The ends lost 3 bases at V and 7 bases at J; junction bases unmatched: 4. Looked up from germline, CDR1 is SGDLS and CDR2 is YYNGEE. This CDR3 spans 13 amino acids. For the CDR3, the DNA is TGTGCCAGCAGCGCCGGACAGGGGATTGAAGCTTTCTTT. As protein: CASSAGQGIEAFF.

The chain is built from TRBV7-3 and TRBJ2-3; 12 nucleotides align to TRBD2. Germline CDR1 reads SGHTA; CDR2 reads FQGTGA. V was clipped by 5 bases and J by 4 bases; unmatched bases: 4. This CDR3 contains 15 residues. The DNA for the CDR3 is TGTGCCAGCAGCCCTAGCGGGGGGGCCGCAGATACGCAGTATTTT. Its protein is CASSPSGGAADTQYF.

The sample holds a few counts of this clone. The chain links TRBV19 to TRBJ2-3; TRBD2 aligns across 16 bases. The germline V gene encodes CDR1 LNHDA and CDR2 SQIVND (reference sequence). V lost 5 bases and J lost 5; bases outside the gene matches: 13. This CDR3 contains 19 residues. The CDR3 region is CASSYYGGTSGGALDTQYF. In DNA form, the CDR3 reads TGTGCCAGTAGTTACTACGGAGGGACTAGCGGGGGGGCCTTAGATACGCAGTATTTT.